This entry concerns a single T cell receptor beta chain. Its specificity is not known. Relative to the germline gene, one junction end is altered; a read error may explain this. The data derive from a study of T cell responses to AZD1222 COVID-19 vaccine. CDR1 and CDR2 (germline): MNHEY, SVGAGI. There are 11 residues in the CDR3. Study-level points and caveats: Donor demographics were predominantly white British with a female majority; clonal diversity may be underestimated.

Only in-frame clones appear in the TCRdb table, and some are missing; sequencing was by immunoSEQ multiplex PCR. The sample carries 100,000 or so clones, around 87% recorded once. The material was peripheral blood, obtained 28 days after the second AZD1222 dose. The TCR originated in an adult who received the AZD1222 COVID-19 vaccine. The chain uses TRBV6-5 and TRBJ1-5, with D unclear. The CDR3 region has the DNA TGTGCCAGCAGCCGCGTGGGCCCCCGGCATTTT. Residues: CASSRVGPRHF.